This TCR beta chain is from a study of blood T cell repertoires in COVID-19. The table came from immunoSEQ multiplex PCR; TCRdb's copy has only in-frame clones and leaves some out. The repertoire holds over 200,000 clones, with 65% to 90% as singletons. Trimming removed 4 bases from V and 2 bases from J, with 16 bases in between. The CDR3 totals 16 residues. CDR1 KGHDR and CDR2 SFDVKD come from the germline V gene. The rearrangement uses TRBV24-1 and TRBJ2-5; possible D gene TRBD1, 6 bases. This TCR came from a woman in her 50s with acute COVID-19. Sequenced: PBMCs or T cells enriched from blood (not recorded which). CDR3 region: CATSEQSTGSQETQYF. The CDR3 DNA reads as TGTGCCACCAGTGAACAATCAACAGGGAGTCAAGAGACCCAGTACTTC.